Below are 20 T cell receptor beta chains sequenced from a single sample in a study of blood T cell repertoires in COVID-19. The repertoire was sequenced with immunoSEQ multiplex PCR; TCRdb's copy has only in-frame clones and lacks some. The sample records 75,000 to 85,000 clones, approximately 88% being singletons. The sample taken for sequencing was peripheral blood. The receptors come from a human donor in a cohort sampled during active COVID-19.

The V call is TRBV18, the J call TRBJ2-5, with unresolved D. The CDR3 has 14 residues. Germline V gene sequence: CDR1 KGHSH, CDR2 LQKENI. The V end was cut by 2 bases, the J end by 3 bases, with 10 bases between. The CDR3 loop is CASSPLPSKETQYF. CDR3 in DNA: TGTGCCAGCTCACCATTGCCCTCTAAAGAGACCCAGTACTTC.

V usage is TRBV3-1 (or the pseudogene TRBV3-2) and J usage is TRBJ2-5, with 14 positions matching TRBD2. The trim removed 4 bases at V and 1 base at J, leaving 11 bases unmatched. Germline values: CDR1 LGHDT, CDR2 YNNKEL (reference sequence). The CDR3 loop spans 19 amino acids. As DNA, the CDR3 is TGTGCCAGCAGCCCCGGGACTAGCGGGGGACCCTACTCCCAAGAGACCCAGTACTTC. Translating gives CASSPGTSGGPYSQETQYF.

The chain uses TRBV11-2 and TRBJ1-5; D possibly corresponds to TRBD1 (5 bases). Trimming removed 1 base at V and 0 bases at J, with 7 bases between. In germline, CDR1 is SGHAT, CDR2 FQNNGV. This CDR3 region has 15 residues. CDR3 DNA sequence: TGTGCCAGCAGCTTAGCAGGGTATAGCAATCAGCCCCAGCATTTT. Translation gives CASSLAGYSNQPQHF.

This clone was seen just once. The CDR3 coding sequence is TGTGCCATCAGTCAGGGGCTAGCGGGGGAAGAGACCCAGTACTTC. Translating it yields CAISQGLAGEETQYF. The rearrangement links TRBV10-3 to TRBJ2-5, with 10 positions matching TRBD2. Per the germline V gene, CDR1 is ENHRY and CDR2 is SYGVKD. Unmatched junction bases numbered 6, after V lost 5 bases and J lost 3 bases. The CDR3 runs to 15 residues.

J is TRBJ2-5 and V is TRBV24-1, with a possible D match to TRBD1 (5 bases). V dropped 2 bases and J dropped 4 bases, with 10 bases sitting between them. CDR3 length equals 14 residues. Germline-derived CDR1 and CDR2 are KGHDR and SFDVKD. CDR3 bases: TGTGCCACCAGTGATTGGCAGGGCGGAGAGACCCAGTACTTC. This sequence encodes CATSDWQGGETQYF.

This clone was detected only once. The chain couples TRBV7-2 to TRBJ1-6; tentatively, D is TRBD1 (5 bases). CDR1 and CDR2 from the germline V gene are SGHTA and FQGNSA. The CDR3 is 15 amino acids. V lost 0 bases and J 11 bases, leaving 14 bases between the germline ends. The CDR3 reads CASSLATGGRTPLHF. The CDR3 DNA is TGTGCCAGCAGCTTAGCGACGGGGGGTAGAACACCCCTCCACTTT. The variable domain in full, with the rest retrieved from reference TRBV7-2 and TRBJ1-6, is GAGVSQSPSNKVTEKGKDVELRCDPISGHTALYWYRQSLGQGLEFLIYFQGNSAPDKSGLPSDRFSAERTGGSVSTLTIQRTQQEDSAVYLCASSLATGGRTPLHFGNGTRLTVT.

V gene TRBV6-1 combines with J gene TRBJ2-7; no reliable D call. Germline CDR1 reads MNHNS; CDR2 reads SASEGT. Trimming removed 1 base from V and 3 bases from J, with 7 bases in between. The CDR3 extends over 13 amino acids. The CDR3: CASSEDRVYEQYF. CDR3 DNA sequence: TGTGCCAGCAGTGAAGACAGAGTCTACGAGCAGTACTTC.

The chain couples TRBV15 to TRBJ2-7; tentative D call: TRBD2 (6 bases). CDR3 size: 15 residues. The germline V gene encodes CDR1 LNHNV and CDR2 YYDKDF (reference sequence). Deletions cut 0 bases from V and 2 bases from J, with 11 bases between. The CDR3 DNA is TGTGCCACCAGCAGAGAGGCAGCGGGTACCTACGAGCAGTACTTC. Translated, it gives CATSREAAGTYEQYF.

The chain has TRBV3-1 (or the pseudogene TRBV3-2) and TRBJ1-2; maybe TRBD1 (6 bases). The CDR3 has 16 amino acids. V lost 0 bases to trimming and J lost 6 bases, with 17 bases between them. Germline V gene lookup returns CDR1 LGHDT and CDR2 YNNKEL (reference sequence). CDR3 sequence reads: CASSQDLEDSTNGYTF. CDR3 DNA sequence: TGTGCCAGCAGCCAAGATCTTGAGGACAGTACTAATGGCTACACCTTC.

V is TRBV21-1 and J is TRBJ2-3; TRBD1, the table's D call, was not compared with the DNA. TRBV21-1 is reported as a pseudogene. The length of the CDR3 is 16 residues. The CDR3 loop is CASSTRRDRGADTQYF. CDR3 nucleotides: TGTGCCAGCAGCACCCGCCGGGACAGGGGCGCAGATACGCAGTATTTT.

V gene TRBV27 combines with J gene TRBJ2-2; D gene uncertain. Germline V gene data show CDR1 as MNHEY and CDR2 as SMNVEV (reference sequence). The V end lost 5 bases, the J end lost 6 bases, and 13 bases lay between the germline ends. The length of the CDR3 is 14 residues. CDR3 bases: TGTGCCAGCAGTCCTATTATGAGTGCCGGGGAGCTGTTTTTT. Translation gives CASSPIMSAGELFF.

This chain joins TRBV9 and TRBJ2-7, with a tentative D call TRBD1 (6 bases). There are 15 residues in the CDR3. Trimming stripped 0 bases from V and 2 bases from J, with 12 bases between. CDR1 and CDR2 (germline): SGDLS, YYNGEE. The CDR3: CASSVALTGPYEQYF. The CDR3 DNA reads TGTGCCAGCAGCGTAGCTCTAACAGGGCCCTACGAGCAGTACTTC.

This CDR3 reads CASSERGGRKQETQYF. The DNA of the CDR3 is TGTGCCAGCAGTGAGAGGGGGGGGCGGAAGCAAGAGACCCAGTACTTC. V and J are TRBV2 and TRBJ2-5; perhaps TRBD2 as D (7 bases). Trimming cost V 3 bases and J 2 bases, with 16 bases left between them. Germline CDR1 SNHLY, CDR2 FYNNEI. This CDR3 is 16 amino acids long.

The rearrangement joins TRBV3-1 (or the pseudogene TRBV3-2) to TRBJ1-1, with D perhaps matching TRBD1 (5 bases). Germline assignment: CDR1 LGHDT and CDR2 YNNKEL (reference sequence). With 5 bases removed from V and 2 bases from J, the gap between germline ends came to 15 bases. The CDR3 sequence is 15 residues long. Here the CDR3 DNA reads TGTGCCAGCAGCGATATCTTGACAGCCAACACTGAAGCTTTCTTT. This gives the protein CASSDILTANTEAFF.

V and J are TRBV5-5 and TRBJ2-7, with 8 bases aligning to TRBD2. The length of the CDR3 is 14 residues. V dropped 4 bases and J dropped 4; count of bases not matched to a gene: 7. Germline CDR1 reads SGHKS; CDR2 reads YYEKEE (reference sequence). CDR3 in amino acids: CASSPRLASYEQYF. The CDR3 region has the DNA TGTGCCAGCAGCCCACGACTAGCGAGTTACGAGCAGTACTTC.

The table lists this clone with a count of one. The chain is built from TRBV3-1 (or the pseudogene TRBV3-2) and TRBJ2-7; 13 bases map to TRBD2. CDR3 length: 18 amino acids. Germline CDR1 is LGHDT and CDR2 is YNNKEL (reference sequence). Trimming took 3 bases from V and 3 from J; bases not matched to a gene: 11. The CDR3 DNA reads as TGTGCCAGCAGCCACCACGGGACTAGCGGGGTTGGGGACTACGAGCAGTACTTC. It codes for CASSHHGTSGVGDYEQYF.

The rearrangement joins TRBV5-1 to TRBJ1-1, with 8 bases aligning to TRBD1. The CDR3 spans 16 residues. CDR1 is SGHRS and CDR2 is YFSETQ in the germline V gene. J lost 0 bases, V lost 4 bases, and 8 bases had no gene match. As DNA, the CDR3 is TGCGCCAGCAGCCCCAGGGGGCGTTTTATGAACACTGAAGCTTTCTTT. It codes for CASSPRGRFMNTEAFF.

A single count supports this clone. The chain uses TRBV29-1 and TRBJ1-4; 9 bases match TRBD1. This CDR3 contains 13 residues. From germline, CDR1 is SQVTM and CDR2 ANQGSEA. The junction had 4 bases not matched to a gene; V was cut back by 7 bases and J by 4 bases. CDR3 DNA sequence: TGCAGCGCCTTGACAGGGGGTAATGAAAAACTGTTTTTT. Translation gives CSALTGGNEKLFF.

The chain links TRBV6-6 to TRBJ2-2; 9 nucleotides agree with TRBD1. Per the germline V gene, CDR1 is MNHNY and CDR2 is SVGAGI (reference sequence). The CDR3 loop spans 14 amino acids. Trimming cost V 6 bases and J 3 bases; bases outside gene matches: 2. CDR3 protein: CASSRTGDTGELFF. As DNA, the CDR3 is TGTGCCAGCAGCCGGACAGGGGACACCGGGGAGCTGTTTTTT.

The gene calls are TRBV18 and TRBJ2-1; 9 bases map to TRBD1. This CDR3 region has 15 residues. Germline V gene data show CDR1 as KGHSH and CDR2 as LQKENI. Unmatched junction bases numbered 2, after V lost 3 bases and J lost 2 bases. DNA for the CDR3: TGTGCCAGCTCACCTGGGGACAGGGCCTACAATGAGCAGTTCTTC. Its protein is CASSPGDRAYNEQFF.